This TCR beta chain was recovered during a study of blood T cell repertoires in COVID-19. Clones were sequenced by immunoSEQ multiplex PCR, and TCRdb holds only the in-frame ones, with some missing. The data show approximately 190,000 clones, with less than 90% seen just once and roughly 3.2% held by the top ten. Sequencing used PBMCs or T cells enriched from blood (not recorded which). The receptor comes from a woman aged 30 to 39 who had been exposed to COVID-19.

CDR3 loop: CASSLSSAGNTEAFF. The CDR3 DNA reads as TGCGCCAGCAGCTTGAGTAGCGCGGGGAACACTGAAGCTTTCTTT. The chain recombines TRBV5-1 with TRBJ1-1; D is uncertain. The CDR3 covers 15 residues. V shed 1 base and J shed 1 base, with 11 bases lying between them. CDR1 is SGHRS, CDR2 YFSETQ, per germline.